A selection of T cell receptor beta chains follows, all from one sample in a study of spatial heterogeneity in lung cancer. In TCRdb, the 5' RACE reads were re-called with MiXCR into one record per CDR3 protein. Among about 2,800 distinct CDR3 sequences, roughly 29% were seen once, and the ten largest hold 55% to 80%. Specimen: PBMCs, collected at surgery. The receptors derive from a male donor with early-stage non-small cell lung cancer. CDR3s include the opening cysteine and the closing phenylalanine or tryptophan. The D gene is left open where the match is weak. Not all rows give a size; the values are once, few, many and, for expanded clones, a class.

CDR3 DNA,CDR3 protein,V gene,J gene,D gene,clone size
TGTGCCAGCAGTTACTCGGGGGGAGTGGCAGATACGCAGTATTTT,CASSYSGGVADTQYF,TRBV6-2/TRBV6-3,TRBJ2-3,-,-
TGCAGCGTTGCCTGGACAGGGGGCAGTGAGACCCAGTACTTC,CSVAWTGGSETQYF,TRBV29-1,TRBJ2-5,TRBD1,many
TGCAGTGCTAGAGATACTGGCAGGGTCTACGAGCAGTACTTC,CSARDTGRVYEQYF,TRBV20-1,TRBJ2-7,-,large
TGTGCCAGCACAACCCGGACAGGGCGGACCGGGGAGCTGTTTTTT,CASTTRTGRTGELFF,TRBV13,TRBJ2-2,TRBD1,few
TGTGCCACCACTGGGGACTCTGGAAACACCATATATTTT,CATTGDSGNTIYF,TRBV24-1,TRBJ1-3,-,many
TGTGCCAGCAGCCCGTACAGGGTACTGGTCGGTACAGATACGCAGTATTTT,CASSPYRVLVGTDTQYF,TRBV7-8,TRBJ2-3,-,many
TGTGCCAGCAGCGATTATTATAGCAATCAGCCCCAGCATTTT,CASSDYYSNQPQHF,TRBV7-2,TRBJ1-5,-,-
TGTGCCAGCACCCCGTGGGTGGGTTCCTACGAGCAGTACTTC,CASTPWVGSYEQYF,TRBV2,TRBJ2-7,-,few
TGTGCCAGCAGCCCGGACAGGGGAAATTCACCCCTCCACTTT,CASSPDRGNSPLHF,TRBV16,TRBJ1-6,TRBD1,medium-sized
TGTGCCAGCAGTAACAATCCCGGGACAGGGAACACTGAAGCTTTCTTT,CASSNNPGTGNTEAFF,TRBV6-6,TRBJ1-1,TRBD1,-
TGTGCCACCTCCCTTTTCAGAGAGCAGTTCTTC,CATSLFREQFF,TRBV24-1,TRBJ2-1,-,many
TGTGCCAGCAGTTCCCGCGGGGACTCAGATACGCAGTATTTT,CASSSRGDSDTQYF,TRBV6-2/TRBV6-3,TRBJ2-3,-,medium-sized
TGCAGCGTTGCTCCGACCGGACTAAAAGAGACCCAGTACTTC,CSVAPTGLKETQYF,TRBV29-1,TRBJ2-5,-,few
TGTGCCAGCAGCTTAAGGACGGGATTGAACACTGAAGCTTTCTTT,CASSLRTGLNTEAFF,TRBV7-2,TRBJ1-1,-,-
TGTGCCAGCAGCCTAGGGACTAGCGATAGCACAGATACGCAGTATTTT,CASSLGTSDSTDTQYF,TRBV6-6,TRBJ2-3,TRBD2,-
TGTGCCAGCAGTTTCGGTACAGGTGGACTTTACAATGAGCAGTTCTTC,CASSFGTGGLYNEQFF,TRBV28,TRBJ2-1,-,-
TGTGCCAGTAGTATTTCAGTCAATCAGCCCCAGCATTTT,CASSISVNQPQHF,TRBV19,TRBJ1-5,-,medium-sized
TGCAGCGTTGAACCCAGGGCCGGAAAGACCCAGTACTTC,CSVEPRAGKTQYF,TRBV29-1,TRBJ2-5,-,few
TGCGCCAGCAGTGATATGAGCGATACGCAGTATTTT,CASSDMSDTQYF,TRBV10-2,TRBJ2-3,-,many
TGTGTCAGCTCAGGCCTTTCCGGGACAGTAAACACTGAAGCTTTCTTT,CVSSGLSGTVNTEAFF,TRBV18,TRBJ1-1,TRBD1,-
TGTGCCAGCAACCCCGGACCCTACGAGCAGTACTTC,CASNPGPYEQYF,TRBV28,TRBJ2-7,-,-
TGCAGCGTTGGCCCGGGACAGGGCGGTCAGCCCCAGCATTTT,CSVGPGQGGQPQHF,TRBV29-1,TRBJ1-5,TRBD1,medium-sized
TGTGCCAGCAGCTTAGTCAGCGGGACCACCAAAAACATTCAGTACTTC,CASSLVSGTTKNIQYF,TRBV7-9,TRBJ2-4,TRBD2,-